Listed below are T cell receptor beta chains from one sample, sequenced in a study of blood T cells in healthy people across ages. TCRdb re-called the 5' RACE reads through MiXCR, storing one row per CDR3 protein. The data contain 1.5 million to 2 million distinct CDR3 sequences, about two fifths of them seen just once; the ten biggest clones take up 20% to 25%. Sequencing was done on a sample of blood. All receptors derive from a human donor in good health. Both conserved end residues are part of each CDR3. The D gene is left open where the match is weak. Not every row has a clone size; where given, it reads once, few, many or a size class.

TRBD2,TRBJ2-1,few,TRBV4-2,CASSQDGGIAGALHYNEQFF,TGTGCCAGCAGCCAAGATGGGGGGATAGCGGGGGCCCTTCACTACAATGAGCAGTTCTTC
TRBD2,TRBJ2-5,NA,TRBV4-2,CASSPNGGAGETQYF,TGTGCCAGCAGCCCCAACGGGGGGGCGGGGGAGACCCAGTACTTC
NA,TRBJ2-1,few,TRBV29-1,CSVRGVLTNEQFF,TGCAGCGTTCGTGGAGTACTGACGAATGAGCAGTTCTTC
TRBD1,TRBJ2-5,NA,TRBV10-3,CAIKSLQGVETQYF,TGTGCCATCAAAAGCCTACAGGGGGTAGAGACCCAGTACTTC
TRBD2,TRBJ2-1,few,TRBV5-4,CASSPRTSGSYNEQFF,TGTGCCAGCAGTCCCCGGACTAGCGGGTCCTACAATGAGCAGTTCTTC
TRBD1,TRBJ2-1,NA,TRBV6-5,CASRGGTGKDNEQFF,TGTGCCAGCAGGGGGGGGACAGGGAAAGACAATGAGCAGTTCTTC
NA,TRBJ2-5,few,TRBV12-3/TRBV12-4,CASRPGTRETQYF,TGTGCCAGCAGGCCCGGGACGAGAGAGACCCAGTACTTC
TRBD2,TRBJ2-1,few,TRBV5-1,CASSPISGGADNEQFF,TGCGCCAGCAGCCCAATTAGCGGGGGGGCGGACAATGAGCAGTTCTTC
NA,TRBJ2-2,few,TRBV27,CASSLGGVWTGELFF,TGTGCCAGCAGTCTGGGGGGCGTATGGACCGGGGAGCTGTTTTTT
NA,TRBJ2-3,NA,TRBV7-2,CASSLRSSLDLDTQYF,TGTGCCAGCAGCTTGAGGTCTAGCTTGGATCTGGATACGCAGTATTTT
NA,TRBJ1-5,many,TRBV20-1,CSARRPFSDNQPQHF,TGCAGTGCGAGACGGCCCTTCAGCGATAATCAGCCCCAGCATTTT
TRBD1,TRBJ2-5,few,TRBV27,CASRGLGGETQYF,TGTGCATCCAGGGGGCTCGGAGGAGAGACCCAGTACTTC
TRBD2,TRBJ2-3,many,TRBV7-2,CASSPGLAEADTQYF,TGTGCCAGCAGCCCGGGACTAGCGGAGGCAGATACGCAGTATTTT
NA,TRBJ1-1,few,TRBV7-2,CASSNQVFGTEAFF,TGTGCCAGCAGTAATCAGGTTTTCGGGACTGAAGCTTTCTTT
TRBD2,TRBJ2-5,NA,TRBV5-1,CASSPPTSGSYQETQYF,TGCGCCAGCAGCCCGCCCACTAGCGGGTCGTACCAAGAGACCCAGTACTTC
NA,TRBJ1-2,NA,TRBV14,CASSQGGGLDGYTF,TGTGCCAGCAGCCAAGGTGGCGGGTTAGATGGCTACACCTTC
TRBD1,TRBJ1-1,NA,TRBV10-2,CASSEGSQGAIRGNTEAFF,TGCGCCAGCAGTGAAGGCAGTCAGGGGGCGATTCGGGGGAACACTGAAGCTTTCTTT
NA,TRBJ2-5,NA,TRBV6-2/TRBV6-3,CASSYEGVRETQYF,TGTGCCAGCAGTTACGAGGGGGTTCGGGAGACCCAGTACTTC
TRBD2,TRBJ2-3,NA,TRBV29-1,CSVVAVAGASTDTQYF,TGCAGCGTTGTCGCGGTAGCGGGGGCCAGCACAGATACGCAGTATTTT
TRBD1,TRBJ2-7,NA,TRBV7-8,CASSYGQATTYEQYF,TGTGCCAGCAGCTACGGACAGGCTACCACCTACGAGCAGTACTTC
NA,TRBJ2-5,few,TRBV7-2,CASSLAGGRGETQYF,TGTGCCAGCAGCTTAGCTGGGGGGCGAGGAGAGACCCAGTACTTC
NA,TRBJ2-7,NA,TRBV6-5,CASSLKGWAGFHEQYF,TGTGCCAGCAGTTTAAAGGGCTGGGCAGGGTTCCACGAGCAGTACTTC
NA,TRBJ2-1,NA,TRBV6-5,CASSYWSGNEQFF,TGTGCCAGCAGTTATTGGAGTGGTAATGAGCAGTTCTTC
NA,TRBJ2-7,few,TRBV11-3,CASSGSYGTVSYEQYF,TGTGCCAGCAGCGGAAGTTACGGGACGGTCTCCTACGAGCAGTACTTC
NA,TRBJ2-4,NA,TRBV7-2,CASSLSGTKAWEQYF,TGTGCCAGCAGCTTATCCGGGACCAAGGCTTGGGAGCAGTACTTC
NA,TRBJ1-4,NA,TRBV10-3,CAISELLATNEKLFF,TGTGCCATCAGTGAGCTTCTTGCAACTAATGAAAAACTGTTTTTT
NA,TRBJ2-2,NA,TRBV7-9,CAGRPRGEYTGELFF,TGTGCCGGCAGACCCCGGGGAGAGTACACCGGGGAGCTGTTTTTT
NA,TRBJ1-2,few,TRBV10-3,CAISESRGENGYTF,TGTGCCATCAGTGAGTCTAGGGGGGAGAATGGCTACACCTTC
TRBD2,TRBJ2-3,few,TRBV12-5,CASGFGTESGDSTDTQYF,TGTGCTAGTGGTTTCGGTACCGAGAGCGGGGATAGCACAGATACGCAGTATTTT
NA,TRBJ2-1,NA,TRBV7-9,CASTPREWGSYNEQFF,TGTGCCAGCACCCCCCGCGAGTGGGGCTCCTACAATGAGCAGTTCTTC
NA,TRBJ2-3,NA,TRBV12-3/TRBV12-4,CASSFSTHTDTQYF,TGTGCCAGCAGTTTTTCCACTCACACAGATACGCAGTATTTT
TRBD1,TRBJ1-2,few,TRBV9,CASSAQGTANYGYTF,TGTGCCAGCAGCGCCCAAGGGACAGCTAACTATGGCTACACCTTC
NA,TRBJ2-7,NA,TRBV5-5,CASSTTHARGYEQYF,TGTGCCAGCAGCACAACTCATGCAAGGGGTTACGAGCAGTACTTC
TRBD1,TRBJ2-3,NA,TRBV27,CASSFGQGIQDTQYF,TGTGCCAGCAGTTTCGGACAGGGGATACAAGATACGCAGTATTTT
NA,TRBJ2-5,NA,TRBV21-1,CASDPPGSRETQYF,TGTGCCAGCGATCCACCCGGGAGCCGGGAGACCCAGTACTTC